The clone carrying this T cell receptor beta chain was seen a single time. Its antigen is as yet unknown. The CDR3 contains 18 residues. The germline V gene encodes CDR1 ENHRY and CDR2 SYGVKD. Trimming cost V 2 bases and J 3 bases, with 21 bases left between them. This sample is drawn from a study of blood T cells in healthy people across ages. Whole-study findings and limits: Higher diversity, along with more naive CD4+ cells, distinguished long-lived donors from aged donors.

Sample-barcoded 5' priming and a J-beta primer mix drove a second PCR of roughly 6 to 12 cycles. TCRdb called the 5' RACE reads again in MiXCR, with one record for every CDR3 protein. The sample holds hundreds of thousands of distinct CDR3 sequences, roughly 43% seen once. The chain couples TRBV10-3 to TRBJ2-3, with a tentative D call TRBD2 (5 bases). The TCR was taken from an older woman in good health. The specimen was blood. The CDR3 nucleotides read TGTGCCATCAGTGAGATGGGAACGGGAAGGGAGAGGACAGATACGCAGTATTTT. Translation gives CAISEMGTGRERTDTQYF.